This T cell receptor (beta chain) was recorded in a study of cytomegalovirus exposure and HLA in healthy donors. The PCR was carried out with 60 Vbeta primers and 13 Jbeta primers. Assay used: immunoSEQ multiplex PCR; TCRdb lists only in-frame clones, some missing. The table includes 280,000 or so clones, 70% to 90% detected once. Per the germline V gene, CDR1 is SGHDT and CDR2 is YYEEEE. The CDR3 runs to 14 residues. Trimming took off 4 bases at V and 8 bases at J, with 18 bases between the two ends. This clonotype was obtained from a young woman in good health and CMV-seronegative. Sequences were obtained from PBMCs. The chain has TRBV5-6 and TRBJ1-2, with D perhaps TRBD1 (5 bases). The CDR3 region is CASSPDRRASGYTF. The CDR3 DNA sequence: TGTGCCAGCAGCCCAGACAGACGAGCTTCCGGCTACACCTTC.